The source of this T cell receptor (beta chain) is a study of T-cell reconstitution after alpha-beta-depleted transplantation in children. This clonotype has a handful of counts. Its specificity is not known. Trimming removed 3 bases at V and 8 bases at J, with 11 bases between. Germline CDR1 is SEHNR and CDR2 is FQNEAQ (reference sequence). CDR3 length equals 13 residues. General study findings and limits: It was surviving recipient T cells and thymic progenitors that gave some patients high TCRbeta diversity at day 60. Alpha-beta T cells present about two months after transplant were reported to originate from several hundred expanded graft clones. Diversity and T-cell counts at one year after transplant derived mostly from new T cells.

TCRbeta library construction was performed incorporating unique molecular identifiers. TCRdb reprocessed the PCR reads via MiXCR and lists one record per CDR3 protein. This sample has 600,000 or so distinct CDR3 sequences, with more than 20% found just once. This chain links TRBV7-9 with TRBJ2-1; the D gene is possibly TRBD2 (5 bases). This specimen consisted of PBMCs, mostly from graft donor cells, obtained 360 days after TCRalphabeta/CD19-depleted stem cell transplant. The origin of this receptor is a boy less than two years old who had a stem cell transplant for acute myeloid leukemia, so the T cells may come from the graft donor. DNA for the CDR3: TGTGCCAGCAGCTTTAAGCGGTCGGATGAGCAGTTCTTC. Encoded protein: CASSFKRSDEQFF. Supplemented by reference TRBV7-9 and TRBJ2-1, the full variable domain reads DTGVSQNPRHKITKRGQNVTFRCDPISEHNRLYWYRQTLGQGPEFLTYFQNEAQLEKSRLLSDRFSAERPKGSFSTLEIQRTEQGDSAMYLCASSFKRSDEQFFGPGTRLTVL.